This T cell receptor (beta chain) is from a study of human T cells and chemical hapten exposure. Study-wide points: Alopecia affecting every donor means their immune response may not match healthy people's.

Time point noted: patch test 1, 2 weeks after DPC sensitization. Treatment indicated: therapeutic diphenylcyclopropenone sensitization with weekly scalp DPC. Whole blood that had not been fractionated was the source of extracted total RNA. Unique molecular identifiers were affixed to discrete cDNA molecules within the library. TCRdb re-analysed the RACE reads in MiXCR, keeping a single row per CDR3 protein. The sample records about 360,000 distinct CDR3 sequences, more than 4.5% being singletons. Regarding this clonotype: As yet, its antigen is unknown. A read error may be the cause here, since a much bigger clone is one base away.

This TCR derives from a woman in her fifties or sixties with alopecia areata. Some clones in this sample may be carry-over from other donors' samples. The specimen comprised whole blood, sampled in connection with sensitization to the hapten diphenylcyclopropenone (DPC).

CDR3 coding DNA: TGCAGCGTTGCTCCGACTGATTACGTGCAGTACTTC. This gives the protein CSVAPTDYVQYF. The genes are TRBV29-1 and TRBJ2-7; no definite D call. Germline CDR1 and CDR2: SQVTM and ANQGSEA. This CDR3 has 12 amino acids.